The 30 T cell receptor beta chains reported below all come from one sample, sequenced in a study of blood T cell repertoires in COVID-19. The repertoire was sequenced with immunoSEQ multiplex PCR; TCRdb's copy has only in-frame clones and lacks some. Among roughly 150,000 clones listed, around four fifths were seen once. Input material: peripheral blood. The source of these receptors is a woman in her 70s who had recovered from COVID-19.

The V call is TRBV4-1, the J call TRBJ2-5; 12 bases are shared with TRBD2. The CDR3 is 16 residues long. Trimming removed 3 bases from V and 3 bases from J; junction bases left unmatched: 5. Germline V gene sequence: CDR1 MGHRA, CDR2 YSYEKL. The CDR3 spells CASSHPGLAGKETQYF. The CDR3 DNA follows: TGCGCCAGCAGCCACCCAGGACTAGCGGGAAAAGAGACCCAGTACTTC.

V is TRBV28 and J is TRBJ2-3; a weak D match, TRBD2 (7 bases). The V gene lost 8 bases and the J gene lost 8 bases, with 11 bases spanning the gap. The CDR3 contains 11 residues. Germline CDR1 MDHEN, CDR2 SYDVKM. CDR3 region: CASRRGRTQYF. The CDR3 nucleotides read TGTGCCAGCCGGCGGGGGCGTACGCAGTATTTT.

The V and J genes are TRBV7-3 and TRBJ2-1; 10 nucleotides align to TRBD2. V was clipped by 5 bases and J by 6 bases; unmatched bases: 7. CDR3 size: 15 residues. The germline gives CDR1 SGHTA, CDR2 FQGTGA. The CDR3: CASSPTGTSANEQFF. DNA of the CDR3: TGTGCCAGCAGCCCCACCGGGACTAGCGCCAATGAGCAGTTCTTC.

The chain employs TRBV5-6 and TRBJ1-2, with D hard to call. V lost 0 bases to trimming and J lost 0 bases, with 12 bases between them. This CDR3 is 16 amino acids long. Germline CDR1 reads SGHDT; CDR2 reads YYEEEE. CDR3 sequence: CASSLAAGTTNYGYTF. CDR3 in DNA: TGTGCCAGCAGCTTGGCCGCGGGCACTACTAACTATGGCTACACCTTC.

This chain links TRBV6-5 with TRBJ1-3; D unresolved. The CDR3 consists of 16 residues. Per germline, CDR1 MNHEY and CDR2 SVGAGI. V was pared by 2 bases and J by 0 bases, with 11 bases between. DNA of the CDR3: TGTGCCAGCAGTTACGCGGGCCCTGCCTCTGGAAACACCATATATTTT. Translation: CASSYAGPASGNTIYF.

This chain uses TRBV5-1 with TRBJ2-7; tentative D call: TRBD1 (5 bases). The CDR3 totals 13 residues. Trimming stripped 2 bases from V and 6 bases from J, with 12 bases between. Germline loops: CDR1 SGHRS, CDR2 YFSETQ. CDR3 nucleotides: TGCGCCAGCAGCTTCAGGGTGGATCGCGAGCAGTACTTC. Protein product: CASSFRVDREQYF.

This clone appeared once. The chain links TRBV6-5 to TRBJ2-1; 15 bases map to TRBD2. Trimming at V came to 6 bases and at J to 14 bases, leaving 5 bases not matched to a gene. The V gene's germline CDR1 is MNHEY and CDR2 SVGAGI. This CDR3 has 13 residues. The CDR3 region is CASRLGLAGGEFF. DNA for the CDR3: TGTGCCAGCAGACTCGGACTAGCGGGGGGGGAGTTCTTC.

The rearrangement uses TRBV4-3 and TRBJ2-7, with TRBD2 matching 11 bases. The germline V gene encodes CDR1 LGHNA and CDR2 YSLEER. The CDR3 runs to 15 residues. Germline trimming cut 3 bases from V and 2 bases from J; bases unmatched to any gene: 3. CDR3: CASSQRLAGPYEQYF. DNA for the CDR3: TGCGCCAGCAGCCAGAGACTAGCGGGACCCTACGAGCAGTACTTC.

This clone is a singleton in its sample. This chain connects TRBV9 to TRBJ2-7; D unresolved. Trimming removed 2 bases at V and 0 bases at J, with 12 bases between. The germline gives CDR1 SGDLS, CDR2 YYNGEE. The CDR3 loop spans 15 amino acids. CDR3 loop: CASSVRGASSYEQYF. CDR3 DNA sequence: TGTGCCAGCAGCGTCCGCGGCGCTAGCTCCTACGAGCAGTACTTC.

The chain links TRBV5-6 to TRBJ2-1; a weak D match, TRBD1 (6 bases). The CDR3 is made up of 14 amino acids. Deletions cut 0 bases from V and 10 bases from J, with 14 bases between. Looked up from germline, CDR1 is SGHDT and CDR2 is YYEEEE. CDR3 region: CASSLAQVGAEQFF. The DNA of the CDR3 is TGTGCCAGCAGCTTGGCCCAGGTGGGGGCGGAGCAGTTCTTC.

This chain's CDR3 is CASSPHSGRGENTGELFF. The DNA of the CDR3 is TGTGCCAGCAGCCCCCATAGCGGGAGAGGAGAAAACACCGGGGAGCTGTTTTTT. The chain couples TRBV7-8 to TRBJ2-2; 9 bases are a match to TRBD2. The CDR3 has 18 residues. Germline V CDR1 and CDR2: SGHVS, FQNEAQ. Trimming cost V 5 bases and J 2 bases; bases outside gene matches: 12. Supplemented by reference TRBV7-8 and TRBJ2-2, the full variable domain reads GAGVSQSPRYKVAKRGQDVALRCDPISGHVSLFWYQQALGQGPEFLTYFQNEAQLDKSGLPSDRFFAERPEGSVSTLKIQRTQQEDSAVYLCASSPHSGRGENTGELFFGEGSRLTVL.

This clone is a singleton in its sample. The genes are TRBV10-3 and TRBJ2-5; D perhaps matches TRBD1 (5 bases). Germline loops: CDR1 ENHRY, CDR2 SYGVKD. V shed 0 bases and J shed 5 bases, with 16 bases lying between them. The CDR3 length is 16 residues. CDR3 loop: CAISESSGSNGETQYF. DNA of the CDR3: TGTGCCATCAGTGAGTCGTCAGGGTCCAACGGGGAGACCCAGTACTTC.

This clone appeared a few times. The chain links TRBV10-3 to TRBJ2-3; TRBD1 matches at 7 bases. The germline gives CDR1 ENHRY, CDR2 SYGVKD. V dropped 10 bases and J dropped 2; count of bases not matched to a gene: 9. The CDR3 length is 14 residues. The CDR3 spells CATRDRENTDTQYF. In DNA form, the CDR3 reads TGTGCCACCCGAGACAGGGAAAACACAGATACGCAGTATTTT.

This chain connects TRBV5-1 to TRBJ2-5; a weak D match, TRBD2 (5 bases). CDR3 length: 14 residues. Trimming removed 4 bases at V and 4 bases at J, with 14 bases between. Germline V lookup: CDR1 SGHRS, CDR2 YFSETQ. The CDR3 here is CASSPRGPGETQYF. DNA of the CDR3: TGCGCCAGCAGCCCGAGAGGGCCGGGAGAGACCCAGTACTTC.

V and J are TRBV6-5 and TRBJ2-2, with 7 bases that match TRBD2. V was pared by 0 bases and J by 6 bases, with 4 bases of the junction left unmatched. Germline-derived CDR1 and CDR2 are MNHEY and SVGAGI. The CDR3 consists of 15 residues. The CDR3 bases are TGTGCCAGCAGTTACTCGGGGGGGGTGGCCGGGGAGCTGTTTTTT. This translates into CASSYSGGVAGELFF.

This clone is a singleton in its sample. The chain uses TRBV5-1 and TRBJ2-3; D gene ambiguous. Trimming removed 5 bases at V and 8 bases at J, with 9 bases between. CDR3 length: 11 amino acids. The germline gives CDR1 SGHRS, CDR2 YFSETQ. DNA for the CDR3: TGCGCCAGCAGAATCGAGGCTACGCAGTATTTT. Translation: CASRIEATQYF.

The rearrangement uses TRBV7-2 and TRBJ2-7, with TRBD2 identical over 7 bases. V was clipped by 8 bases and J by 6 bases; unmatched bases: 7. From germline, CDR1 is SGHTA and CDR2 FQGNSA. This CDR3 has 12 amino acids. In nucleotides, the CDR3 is TGTGCCAGCGGGGGGGTTCGGGTCGAGCAGTACTTC. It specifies CASGGVRVEQYF.

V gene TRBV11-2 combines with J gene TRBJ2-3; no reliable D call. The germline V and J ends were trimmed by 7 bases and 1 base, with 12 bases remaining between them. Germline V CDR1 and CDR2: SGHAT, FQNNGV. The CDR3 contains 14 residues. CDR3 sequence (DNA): TGTGCCAGCACCCCATCGCGAGGCACAGATACGCAGTATTTT. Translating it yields CASTPSRGTDTQYF.

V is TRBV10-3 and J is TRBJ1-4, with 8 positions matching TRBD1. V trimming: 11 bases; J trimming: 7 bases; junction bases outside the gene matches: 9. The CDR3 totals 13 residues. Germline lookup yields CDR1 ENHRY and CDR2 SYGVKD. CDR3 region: CAAGGRRGEKLFF. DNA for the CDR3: TGTGCCGCAGGGGGCAGGAGGGGTGAAAAACTGTTTTTT.

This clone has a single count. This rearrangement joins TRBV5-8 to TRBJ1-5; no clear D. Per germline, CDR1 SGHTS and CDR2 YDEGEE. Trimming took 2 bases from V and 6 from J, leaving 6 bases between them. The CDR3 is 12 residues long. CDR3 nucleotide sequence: TGTGCCAGCAGCTTAGTCGGTCAGCCCCAGCATTTT. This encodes CASSLVGQPQHF.

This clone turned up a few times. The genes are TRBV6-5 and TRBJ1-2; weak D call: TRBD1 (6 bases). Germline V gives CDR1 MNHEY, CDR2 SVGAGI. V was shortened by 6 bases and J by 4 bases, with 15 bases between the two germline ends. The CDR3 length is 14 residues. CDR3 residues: CASSRGAEVYGYTF. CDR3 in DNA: TGTGCCAGCAGCCGGGGGGCGGAGGTCTATGGCTACACCTTC.

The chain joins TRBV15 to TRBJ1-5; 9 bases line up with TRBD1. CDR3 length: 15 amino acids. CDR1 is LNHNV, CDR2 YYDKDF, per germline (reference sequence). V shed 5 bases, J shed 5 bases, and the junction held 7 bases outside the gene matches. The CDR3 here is CATSGSGTGYQPQHF. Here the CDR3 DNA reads TGTGCCACCAGCGGATCCGGGACAGGGTATCAGCCCCAGCATTTT.

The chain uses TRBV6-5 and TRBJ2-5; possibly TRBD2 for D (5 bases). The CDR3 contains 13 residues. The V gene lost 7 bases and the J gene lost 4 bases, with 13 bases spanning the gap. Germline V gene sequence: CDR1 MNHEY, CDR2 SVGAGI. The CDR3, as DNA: TGTGCCAGCACCCAACCAGGAGGAGAGACCCAGTACTTC. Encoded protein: CASTQPGGETQYF.

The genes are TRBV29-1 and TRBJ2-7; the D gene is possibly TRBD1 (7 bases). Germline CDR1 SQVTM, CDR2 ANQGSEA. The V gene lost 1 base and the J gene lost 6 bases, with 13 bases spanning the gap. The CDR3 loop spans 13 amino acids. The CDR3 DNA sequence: TGCAGCGTTGAAGGGGCAGGGGGAGGCGAGCAGTACTTC. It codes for CSVEGAGGGEQYF.

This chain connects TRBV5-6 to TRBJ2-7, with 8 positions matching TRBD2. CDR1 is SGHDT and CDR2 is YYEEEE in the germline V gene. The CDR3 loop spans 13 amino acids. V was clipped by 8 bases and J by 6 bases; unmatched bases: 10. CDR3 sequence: CASLILRGGEQYF. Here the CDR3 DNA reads TGTGCCAGTTTAATCCTCCGGGGGGGCGAGCAGTACTTC.

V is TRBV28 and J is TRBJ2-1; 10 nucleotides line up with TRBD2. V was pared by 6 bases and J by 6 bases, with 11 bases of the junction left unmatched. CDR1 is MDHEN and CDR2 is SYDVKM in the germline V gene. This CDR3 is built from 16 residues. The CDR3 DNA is TGTGCCAGCAGGGGTTGGGCGGGACTAGCGTCCAATGAGCAGTTCTTC. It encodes CASRGWAGLASNEQFF.

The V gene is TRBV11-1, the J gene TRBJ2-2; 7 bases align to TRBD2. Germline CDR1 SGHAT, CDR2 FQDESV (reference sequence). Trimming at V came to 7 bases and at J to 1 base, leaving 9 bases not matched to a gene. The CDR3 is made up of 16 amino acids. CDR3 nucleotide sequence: TGTGCCAGCACCAGCGTCCGGGGGGAGAACACCGGGGAGCTGTTTTTT. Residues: CASTSVRGENTGELFF.

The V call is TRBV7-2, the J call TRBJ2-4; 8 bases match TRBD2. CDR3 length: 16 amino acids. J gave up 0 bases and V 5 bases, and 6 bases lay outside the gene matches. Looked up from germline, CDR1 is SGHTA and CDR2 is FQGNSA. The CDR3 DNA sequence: TGTGCCAGCAGCGCGGGACTAGGCCCAGCCAAAAACATTCAGTACTTC. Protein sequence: CASSAGLGPAKNIQYF.

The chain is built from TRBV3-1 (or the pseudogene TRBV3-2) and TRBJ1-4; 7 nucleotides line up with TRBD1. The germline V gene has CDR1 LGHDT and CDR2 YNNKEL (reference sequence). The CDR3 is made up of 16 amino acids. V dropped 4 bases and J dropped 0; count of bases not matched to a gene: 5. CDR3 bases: TGTGCCAGCAGCCCCCCAGGGACAGCAACTAATGAAAAACTGTTTTTT. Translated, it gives CASSPPGTATNEKLFF.

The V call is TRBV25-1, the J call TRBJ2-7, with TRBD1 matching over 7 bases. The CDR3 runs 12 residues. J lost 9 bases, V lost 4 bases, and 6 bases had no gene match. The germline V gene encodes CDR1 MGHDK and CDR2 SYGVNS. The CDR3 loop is CASSGGQARQYF. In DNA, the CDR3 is TGTGCCAGCAGTGGAGGACAGGCCAGGCAGTACTTC.